Below are 32 T cell receptor beta chains sequenced from a single sample in a study of tumor and adjacent non-tumor tissue in lung cancer. The template was RNA from unsorted bulk tissue. The library came from three nested PCR rounds adapted from ARM-PCR protocols. TCRdb re-called the multiplex PCR reads with MiXCR, one entry per CDR3 protein. The repertoire holds 85,000 to 100,000 distinct CDR3 sequences, with around 64% as singletons. Sequencing used lung tumor tissue. Source of these receptors: a man aged 60 to 75 with non-small cell lung cancer.

This rearrangement joins TRBV28 to TRBJ2-7; the match to TRBD2 covers 7 bases. Germline lookup yields CDR1 MDHEN and CDR2 SYDVKM. J gave up 3 bases and V 5 bases, and 10 bases lay outside the gene matches. This CDR3 is built from 15 residues. Here the CDR3 reads CASSGTGGSSYEQYF. The CDR3 DNA reads TGTGCCAGCAGTGGGACGGGCGGGAGTAGCTACGAGCAGTACTTC.

The table lists this clonotype with a few counts. A read error is possible here, since a much larger clone lies one base away. The chain combines TRBV12-3 or TRBV12-4 with TRBJ1-2; D gene ambiguous. The V gene lost 6 bases and the J gene lost 4 bases, with 12 bases spanning the gap. This CDR3 has 13 amino acids. The CDR3 DNA sequence: TGTGCCAGCAGCTTCGAATCTCTCTATGGCTACACCTTC. The encoded protein is CASSFESLYGYTF.

Comment on this clonotype: One end of the junction fails to match germline, which may point to a read error. This chain connects TRBV4-2 to TRBJ2-5; possibly TRBD2 for D (5 bases). The CDR3 has 19 amino acids. CDR1 and CDR2 from the germline V gene are LGHNA and YNFKEQ. For the CDR3, the DNA is TGTGCCAGCAGCACGGAGACAAGCGGAACCCGAGGGCGGCAAGAGATCCAGTACTTC. Its protein product is CASSTETSGTRGRQEIQYF.

With regard to this clonotype: The junction differs from germline at one of its ends, possibly a read error. This chain links TRBV5-1 with TRBJ2-2; 7 bases map to TRBD1. The CDR3 length is 15 residues. Germline V gene sequence: CDR1 SGHRS, CDR2 YFSETQ. CDR3 loop: CASTRGQWDTGEMFF. CDR3 nucleotide sequence: TGCGCCAGCACTAGGGGACAGTGGGACACCGGGGAGATGTTTTTT.

Remarks on this clonotype: A read error may produce the germline difference seen at one junction end. V gene TRBV29-1 combines with J gene TRBJ2-1; D gene ambiguous. The CDR3 extends over 15 amino acids. CDR1 is SQVTM and CDR2 is ANQGSEA in the germline V gene. The DNA of the CDR3 is TGCACCGTTGAAGGTAAACACAGTTCCTGCAATGGGCAGTTCTTC. Translation gives CTVEGKHSSCNGQFF.

As concerns this clonotype: At one boundary the junction diverges from the germline segment, which might be a read error. The chain has TRBV6-4 and TRBJ2-2; 13 bases match TRBD2. The germline V gene has CDR1 MRHNA and CDR2 SNTAGT. This CDR3 region has 17 residues. The CDR3 sequence is CANSRTSGGINTGELFF. The CDR3 DNA reads as TGTGCCAACAGTCGGACTAGCGGGGGAATAAACACTGGGGAGCTGTTTTTT.

This chain uses TRBV11-2 with TRBJ2-2; D may be TRBD1 (6 bases). V lost 7 bases to trimming and J lost 1 base, with 13 bases between them. The CDR3 loop spans 15 amino acids. Germline values: CDR1 SGHAT, CDR2 FQNNGV. CDR3 loop: CASIHRVKNTGELFF. Here the CDR3 DNA reads TGTGCCAGCATCCACAGGGTAAAGAACACCGGGGAGCTGTTTTTT.

This clonotype occurred a few times. No conserved phenylalanine or tryptophan ends this CDR3, so it is likely a read error. The DNA is omitted, as the CDR3 cannot be located on it reliably, and the CDR3 follows TCRdb's listing. The chain carries TRBV11-3 and TRBJ2-3; the D segment call TRBD1 is taken from the table without a DNA check. Germline V gene data show CDR1 as SGHNT and CDR2 as YENEEA. The CDR3 totals 12 residues, both ends included. This chain's CDR3 is CASSSDWGTRYL.

This clonotype was seen ten or more times. The chain couples TRBV29-1 to TRBJ2-5; 8 positions agree with TRBD1. Germline V gives CDR1 SQVTM, CDR2 ANQGSEA. This CDR3 region has 13 residues. The V and J ends lost 5 bases and 0 bases, in that order; junction bases with no gene match: 2. CDR3 sequence (DNA): TGCAGCGTTCGGACAGGGTACCAAGAGACCCAGTACTTC. This translates into CSVRTGYQETQYF.

Concerning this clonotype itself: This may be a read error: a much more frequent sequence differs by one nucleotide. The V call is TRBV28, the J call TRBJ2-1; TRBD2 agrees at 10 bases. The germline V gene has CDR1 MDHEN and CDR2 SYDVKM. V was pared by 6 bases and J by 5 bases, with 10 bases of the junction left unmatched. CDR3 length: 16 residues. The chain's CDR3 is CASRILEREGHNEQFF. CDR3 bases: TGTGCCAGCAGGATCCTCGAGCGGGAGGGACACAATGAGCAGTTCTTC.

To note about this clonotype: A much larger clone lies one base from this, so it may be a read error. The V gene is TRBV28, the J gene TRBJ2-7, with 7 nucleotides matching TRBD1. The CDR3 totals 14 residues. CDR1 is MDHEN and CDR2 is SYDVKM in the germline V gene. Trimming removed 5 bases from V and 2 bases from J; junction bases left unmatched: 6. The CDR3 DNA follows: TGTGCCAGCAGTCCCCCGGGACAGCCCTACGAGCAGTACTTC. This sequence encodes CASSPPGQPYEQYF.

As regards this clonotype: The junction and the germline gene differ at one end; a read error may be behind it. The rearrangement uses TRBV29-1 and TRBJ2-3; TRBD1 agrees at 8 bases. The germline V gene has CDR1 SQVTM and CDR2 ANQGSEA. The CDR3 contains 15 residues. In DNA, the CDR3 is TGCAGCGTAGTAACGAGGACAGGGCAATCAGACACGCAGTATTTT. It yields the protein CSVVTRTGQSDTQYF.

This clonotype was seen repeatedly, ten times or more. The chain is built from TRBV20-1 and TRBJ2-7, with D possibly TRBD1 on 6 matching bases. V was trimmed by 2 bases and J by 5 bases, leaving 16 bases between them. The CDR3 totals 14 residues. Germline V gene lookup returns CDR1 DFQATT and CDR2 SNEGSKA (reference sequence). The CDR3 is CSARFVHRDNEQYF. CDR3 coding DNA: TGCAGTGCTAGATTTGTGCACAGGGACAACGAGCAGTACTTC.

The rearrangement joins TRBV11-3 to TRBJ2-7; D perhaps matches TRBD2 (5 bases). Per germline, CDR1 SGHNT and CDR2 YENEEA. V gave up 2 bases and J gave up 3 bases, with 5 bases separating them. This CDR3 region has 12 residues. The CDR3 protein is CASSLTSYEQYF. The CDR3 bases are TGTGCCAGCAGCTTAACTAGCTACGAGCAGTACTTC.

The V call is TRBV11-1, the J call TRBJ1-1, with unresolved D. Germline V gene lookup returns CDR1 SGHAT and CDR2 FQDESV (reference sequence). The CDR3 sequence is 14 residues long. The CDR3 DNA reads TGTATCAGCAGCTTATCGGCGGGCGAAACTGAAGCTTTCTTT. This translates into CISSLSAGETEAFF.

This clonotype was picked up many times. The V gene is TRBV7-9, the J gene TRBJ2-1, with D uncertain. Trimming removed 7 bases at V and 5 bases at J, with 12 bases between. Germline lookup yields CDR1 SEHNR and CDR2 FQNEAQ (reference sequence). This CDR3 region has 13 residues. The CDR3, as DNA: TGTGCCAGCAACTTGCCGGAAAACAATGAGCAGTTCTTC. Translation: CASNLPENNEQFF.

On this clonotype: A junction boundary mismatches the germline segment, possibly from a read error. The rearrangement joins TRBV6-5 to TRBJ1-5, with 9 bases aligning to TRBD1. This CDR3 comprises 16 residues. CDR1 MNHEY and CDR2 SVGAGI come from the germline V gene. CDR3 in DNA: TGTGCCAGTAGATCCGGGACAGGGAATAGCAATCATCCCCAGCATTTT. Residues: CASRSGTGNSNHPQHF.

This clonotype showed up just a few times. A much more abundant neighbour one base away suggests this may be a read error. The chain links TRBV6-1 to TRBJ2-7; D tentatively fits TRBD1 or TRBD2 (5 bases each). Germline V gene data show CDR1 as MNHNS and CDR2 as SASEGT. CDR3 length: 13 residues. The DNA of the CDR3 is TGTGCCAGCAGTGAATGGGACGACTACGAGCAGCACTTC. Translated: CASSEWDDYEQHF.

The V gene is TRBV29-1, the J gene TRBJ1-1, with D unclear. The germline V and J ends were trimmed by 8 bases and 8 bases, with 24 bases remaining between them. Germline V gives CDR1 SQVTM, CDR2 ANQGSEA. The CDR3 loop spans 14 amino acids. CDR3: CSHSGSGLGGEAFF. CDR3 nucleotide sequence: TGCAGCCACTCTGGGTCGGGTTTAGGAGGCGAAGCTTTCTTT.

Points on this clonotype: Germline is not matched at one junction end, which may reflect a read error. The chain joins TRBV5-5 to TRBJ2-1, with 8 bases identical to TRBD2. Germline CDR1 and CDR2: SGHKS and YYEKEE (reference sequence). The CDR3 runs to 18 residues. The CDR3 protein is CVSSLVSISGDSYNEQFF. The DNA for the CDR3 is TGTGTCAGCAGCTTAGTGTCGATTAGCGGGGATTCCTACAATGAGCAGTTCTTC. The variable domain in full, completed from reference TRBV5-5 and TRBJ2-1, reads DAGVTQSPTHLIKTRGQQVTLRCSPISGHKSVSWYQQVLGQGPQFIFQYYEKEERGRGNFPDRFSARQFPNYSSELNVNALLLGDSALYLCVSSLVSISGDSYNEQFFGPGTRLTVL.

The table lists this clonotype with a count of one. This could be a read error, since a much larger clone is one nucleotide away. The chain links TRBV28 to TRBJ1-5; D is possibly TRBD1 (5 bases). The CDR3 has 14 residues. Germline loops: CDR1 MDHEN, CDR2 SYDVKM. V shed 8 bases and J shed 6 bases, with 17 bases lying between them. The CDR3 DNA reads as TGTGCCAGCTGGACTGGGGGGTTGAGTCAGCCCCAGCATTTT. Residues: CASWTGGLSQPQHF. Full variable domain (remainder filled in from reference TRBV28 and TRBJ1-5): DVKVTQSSRYLVKRTGEKVFLECVQDMDHENMFWYRQDPGLGLRLIYFSYDVKMKEKGDIPEGYSVSREKKERFSLILESASTNQTSMYLCASWTGGLSQPQHFGDGTRLSIL.

The chain employs TRBV28 and TRBJ2-7; TRBD1 agrees at 7 bases. The length of the CDR3 is 16 residues. V was pared by 4 bases and J by 0 bases, with 9 bases of the junction left unmatched. Germline values: CDR1 MDHEN, CDR2 SYDVKM. The CDR3 DNA is TGTGCCAGCAGTTCCCCGGGACAGAAGGGCTCCTACGAGCAGTACTTC. Amino acid sequence: CASSSPGQKGSYEQYF.

A note on this clonotype: The junction shows a germline mismatch at one end, possibly a read error. This rearrangement joins TRBV11-1 to TRBJ2-3; the D is unclear. Germline lookup yields CDR1 SGHAT and CDR2 FQDESV (reference sequence). CDR3 length: 13 residues. CDR3 in amino acids: CANSSSDRYTQYF. The CDR3 DNA sequence: TGTGCCAACAGCTCGTCAGATCGGTATACGCAGTATTTT. The full variable domain, rest sourced from reference TRBV11-1 and TRBJ2-3, is EAEVAQSPRYKITEKSQAVAFWCDPISGHATLYWYRQILGQGPELLVQFQDESVVDDSQLPKDRFSAERLKGVDSTLKIQPAELGDSAMYLCANSSSDRYTQYFGPGTRLTVL.

The chain couples TRBV4-2 to TRBJ1-5; no definite D call. This CDR3 region has 13 residues. The V end was cut by 3 bases, the J end by 4 bases, with 7 bases between. CDR1 is LGHNA and CDR2 is YNFKEQ in the germline V gene. In nucleotides, the CDR3 is TGTGCCAGCAGCCAGTGGGTTAATCAGCCCCAGCATTTT. Translation: CASSQWVNQPQHF.

Turning to this clonotype: One base away lies a much larger clone, so this may be a sequencing read error. This chain uses TRBV28 with TRBJ2-7; the match to TRBD2 covers 8 bases. CDR1 is MDHEN, CDR2 SYDVKM, per germline. The CDR3 has 15 residues. In DNA form, the CDR3 reads TGTGCCAGCAGTTTCCCCGGGACTAGGGGTTACGAGCAGAACTTC. It yields the protein CASSFPGTRGYEQNF.

The chain is built from TRBV11-2 and TRBJ2-2; D ambiguous. CDR1 is SGHAT and CDR2 is FQNNGV in the germline V gene. V was shortened by 5 bases and J by 9 bases, with 16 bases between the two germline ends. This CDR3 region has 14 residues. CDR3 nucleotides: TGTGCCAGCAGCCAGATACTTACTATCAGGGAGCTGTTTTTT. Translated, it gives CASSQILTIRELFF.

Concerning this clonotype itself: Sequence at one end of the junction differs from germline and may be a read error. V and J are TRBV6-2 or TRBV6-3 and TRBJ2-1, with 10 bases matching TRBD2. The CDR3 has 14 amino acids. Germline CDR1 reads MNHEY; CDR2 reads SVGEGT. CDR3 coding DNA: TGTGCCACCAGGCTAGCGGGGGACTACAATGATCAGTTCTTC. Translating it yields CATRLAGDYNDQFF.

This clonotype was seen ten or more times. The chain carries TRBV10-3 and TRBJ1-3, with a tentative D call TRBD1 (5 bases). The CDR3 sequence is 13 residues long. Germline-derived CDR1 and CDR2 are ENHRY and SYGVKD. The V gene lost 9 bases and the J gene lost 0 bases, with 9 bases spanning the gap. CDR3: CAIRTSSGNTIYF. The CDR3 DNA is TGTGCCATACGGACATCCTCTGGAAACACCATATATTTT.

There are a few counts of this clonotype. Given a much more abundant clone one base away, this may be a read error. This sequence joins TRBV12-3 or TRBV12-4 and TRBJ1-3; D unresolved. CDR3 size: 14 residues. With 1 base removed from V and 3 bases from J, the gap between germline ends came to 7 bases. Here the CDR3 DNA reads TGTGCCAGCAGTTTAGGTCACTATGGAAACACCATATATTTT. It yields the protein CASSLGHYGNTIYF.

On this clonotype: The junction shows a germline mismatch at one end, possibly a read error. V usage is TRBV11-1 and J usage is TRBJ1-1; TRBD1 agrees at 7 bases. This CDR3 spans 17 amino acids. Looked up from germline, CDR1 is SGHAT and CDR2 is FQDESV (reference sequence). The CDR3 here is CASSLFRDSTVNNEVLF. The CDR3 coding sequence is TGTGCCAGCAGCTTATTCAGGGACAGCACAGTTAACAATGAAGTTTTGTTT. Supplemented by reference TRBV11-1 and TRBJ1-1, the full variable domain reads EAEVAQSPRYKITEKSQAVAFWCDPISGHATLYWYRQILGQGPELLVQFQDESVVDDSQLPKDRFSAERLKGVDSTLKIQPAELGDSAMYLCASSLFRDSTVNNEVLFGQGTRLTVV.

Turning to this clonotype: The junction shows a germline mismatch at one end, possibly a read error. The V and J genes are TRBV6-1 and TRBJ1-1; 9 bases are shared with TRBD1. The CDR3 loop spans 16 amino acids. Germline CDR1 reads MNHNS; CDR2 reads SASEGT. CDR3 sequence (DNA): TGTGTCAGCAGTGGATTAGGGACAGGGAGGAGGACTGAAGCTTTCTTT. Its translation: CVSSGLGTGRRTEAFF.

For this clonotype: A junction end diverges from the germline sequence, so it may reflect a read error. The chain recombines TRBV20-1 with TRBJ2-2; D not resolved. This CDR3 contains 14 residues. Germline CDR1 reads DFQATT; CDR2 reads SNEGSKA (reference sequence). This CDR3 reads CSVQIGPNTWELFF. For the CDR3, the DNA is TGCAGTGTACAAATCGGGCCCAACACCTGGGAGCTGTTTTTT.